The 32 T cell receptor beta chains given below trace back to one sample, sequenced in a study of T cells after yellow fever vaccination. TCRdb processed the 5' RACE reads anew with MiXCR; each CDR3 protein has one entry. The sample holds hundreds of thousands of distinct CDR3 sequences, 3% to 4.5% seen once. The specimen comprised PBMCs, sampled on the day of the yellow fever booster vaccination. These receptors were obtained from a man in his late teens or twenties who received the YFV17D yellow fever vaccine.

This clonotype was detected a few times. The chain joins TRBV11-2 to TRBJ2-1; D could derive from TRBD1 or TRBD2 (5 bases each). The germline CDR1 and CDR2 sequences are SGHAT and FQNNGV. The length of the CDR3 is 16 residues. Between the trimmed V and J ends, which lost 3 bases and 2 bases, there was a span of 14 bases. The CDR3 region is CASSFEGSMPYNEQFF. DNA for the CDR3: TGTGCCAGCAGCTTCGAGGGGTCAATGCCCTACAATGAGCAGTTCTTC.

The chain recombines TRBV5-1 with TRBJ1-2; 9 bases agree with TRBD1. CDR1 and CDR2 from the germline V gene are SGHRS and YFSETQ. V shed 4 bases, J shed 4 bases, and the junction held 5 bases outside the gene matches. CDR3 length equals 14 residues. This chain's CDR3 is CASSPETGGYGYTF. The CDR3 DNA sequence: TGCGCCAGCAGCCCGGAGACAGGGGGCTATGGCTACACCTTC.

This clonotype was counted many times. The chain combines TRBV4-3 with TRBJ2-1; D is uncertain. This CDR3 contains 14 residues. Per the germline V gene, CDR1 is LGHNA and CDR2 is YSLEER. V was clipped by 0 bases and J by 5 bases, with 8 bases between them. CDR3 DNA sequence: TGCGCCAGCAGCCAAGATATACGGCACAATGAGCAGTTCTTC. Its protein product is CASSQDIRHNEQFF.

This clonotype was found a few times. This sequence joins TRBV20-1 and TRBJ2-3, with 13 nucleotides matching TRBD2. Trimming cost V 4 bases and J 4 bases; bases outside gene matches: 8. Germline V gene sequence: CDR1 DFQATT, CDR2 SNEGSKA (reference sequence). The length of the CDR3 is 16 residues. The chain's CDR3 is CSATPFTSGGADTQYF. CDR3 DNA: TGCAGTGCTACCCCCTTTACTAGCGGGGGGGCAGATACGCAGTATTTT.

The chain uses TRBV19 and TRBJ2-5; 7 nucleotides agree with TRBD1. Germline trimming cut 3 bases from V and 4 bases from J; bases unmatched to any gene: 5. The CDR3 extends over 14 amino acids. In germline, CDR1 is LNHDA, CDR2 SQIVND (reference sequence). For the CDR3, the DNA is TGTGCCAGTAGTATGACAGGGATCGGAGAGACCCAGTACTTC. This translates into CASSMTGIGETQYF.

This clonotype was picked up many times. This sequence joins TRBV29-1 and TRBJ2-5; either TRBD1 or TRBD2 may fit D (6 bases each). Germline V gene lookup returns CDR1 SQVTM and CDR2 ANQGSEA. The ends were cut back, 7 bases at V and 2 bases at J, with 14 bases in the middle. This CDR3 has 13 amino acids. The CDR3 loop reads CSAEGDLQETQYF. CDR3 DNA: TGCAGCGCCGAGGGGGACTTACAAGAGACCCAGTACTTC. Combining the CDR3 with reference TRBV29-1 and TRBJ2-5 gives the whole variable domain SAVISQKPSRDICQRGTSLTIQCQVDSQVTMMFWYRQQPGQSLTLIATANQGSEATYESGFVIDKFPISRPNLTFSTLTVSNMSPEDSSIYLCSAEGDLQETQYFGPGTRLLVL.

This clonotype was recorded many times. This chain uses TRBV5-1 with TRBJ2-3; TRBD1 is a possible D gene (5 bases). This CDR3 region has 14 residues. CDR1 is SGHRS, CDR2 YFSETQ, per germline. Trimming pared 3 bases from V and 3 bases from J, leaving 11 bases between. CDR3 in amino acids: CASSWQGRTDTQYF. The CDR3 DNA follows: TGCGCCAGCAGCTGGCAGGGCCGGACAGATACGCAGTATTTT. Filled out from reference TRBV5-1 and TRBJ2-3, the complete variable domain reads KAGVTQTPRYLIKTRGQQVTLSCSPISGHRSVSWYQQTPGQGLQFLFEYFSETQRNKGNFPGRFSGRQFSNSRSEMNVSTLELGDSALYLCASSWQGRTDTQYFGPGTRLTVL.

This clonotype was seen more than once but under ten times. J is TRBJ1-4 and V is TRBV5-1, with TRBD1 matching over 7 bases. Trimming took 4 bases from V and 3 from J; bases not matched to a gene: 6. Germline CDR1 and CDR2: SGHRS and YFSETQ. This CDR3 is built from 15 residues. The CDR3 spells CASSTGTVANEKLFF. The CDR3 DNA sequence: TGCGCCAGCAGCACGGGGACAGTTGCTAATGAAAAACTGTTTTTT.

This clonotype counts as medium-sized. Mismatch with germline at one junction end may stem from a read error. The genes are TRBV5-1 and TRBJ2-5; D is undetermined. The CDR3 spans 11 residues. Germline V gene lookup returns CDR1 SGHRS and CDR2 YFSETQ. The CDR3 coding sequence is TGTGCCAGCAGCTCACAAGAGACCCAGTACTTC. Translating gives CASSSQETQYF.

This clonotype was detected many times. This chain links TRBV2 with TRBJ2-1; either TRBD1 or TRBD2 may supply D (5 bases each). Deletions cut 6 bases from V and 11 bases from J, with 20 bases between. The CDR3 runs to 14 residues. CDR1 is SNHLY and CDR2 is FYNNEI in the germline V gene. The CDR3 DNA sequence: TGTGCCAGCAGCCACGGGACCGAACACCCAAAGCAGTTCTTC. Its translation is CASSHGTEHPKQFF.

This clonotype came up many times. The chain recombines TRBV5-1 with TRBJ2-1, with 8 bases fitting TRBD2. The CDR3 contains 17 residues. J lost 0 bases, V lost 4 bases, and 9 bases had no gene match. In germline, CDR1 is SGHRS, CDR2 YFSETQ. This chain's CDR3 is CASSRGLALSSYNEQFF. Written as DNA, the CDR3 is TGCGCCAGCAGCCGAGGACTAGCCCTCAGCTCCTACAATGAGCAGTTCTTC.

This clonotype occurred many times. V and J are TRBV5-1 and TRBJ1-2; D is undetermined. Trimming left V 7 bases short and J 8 bases short, with 21 bases between. This CDR3 contains 14 residues. CDR1 is SGHRS and CDR2 is YFSETQ in the germline V gene. CDR3 DNA sequence: TGCGCCAGCCAACCGCGGGTGGGTGTTGAGGGCTACACCTTC. It specifies CASQPRVGVEGYTF.

The chain joins TRBV19 to TRBJ2-1; a possible D gene is TRBD2 (5 bases). Deletions cut 6 bases from V and 8 bases from J, with 14 bases between. The V gene's germline CDR1 is LNHDA and CDR2 SQIVND (reference sequence). The CDR3 runs 13 residues. The CDR3 DNA reads TGTGCCAGTAGCGGTATAGGAGGTGATGAGCAGTTCTTC. This sequence encodes CASSGIGGDEQFF.

This clonotype has at least ten counts. The chain carries TRBV7-9 and TRBJ2-3; possible D gene TRBD2, 6 bases. The CDR3 is 14 amino acids. V gave up 5 bases and J gave up 0 bases, with 9 bases separating them. Germline CDR1 reads SEHNR; CDR2 reads FQNEAQ (reference sequence). CDR3 sequence (DNA): TGTGCCAGCAGCGTTAGCGGAAGCACAGATACGCAGTATTTT. This sequence encodes CASSVSGSTDTQYF. Complete variable domain (other parts from reference TRBV7-9 and TRBJ2-3): DTGVSQNPRHKITKRGQNVTFRCDPISEHNRLYWYRQTLGQGPEFLTYFQNEAQLEKSRLLSDRFSAERPKGSFSTLEIQRTEQGDSAMYLCASSVSGSTDTQYFGPGTRLTVL.

The V call is TRBV20-1, the J call TRBJ1-6; D possibly corresponds to TRBD1 (5 bases). Trimming took 4 bases from V and 7 from J, leaving 11 bases between them. CDR3 length equals 13 residues. Germline CDR1 and CDR2: DFQATT and SNEGSKA (reference sequence). DNA of the CDR3: TGCAGTGCTACTTCAGGGACCAATTCACCCCTCCACTTT. Amino acids: CSATSGTNSPLHF.

This clonotype has ten or more counts. The chain joins TRBV23-1 to TRBJ2-7; a possible D gene is TRBD1 (6 bases). TRBV23-1 is sorted into the ORF group, with uncertain function. The CDR3 totals 13 residues. Trimming took 3 bases from V and 5 from J, leaving 11 bases between them. Written as DNA, the CDR3 is TGCGCCAGCAGTCATAGGGGGTCCCACGAGCAGTACTTC. Protein: CASSHRGSHEQYF.

This clonotype was observed many times. V gene TRBV5-1 combines with J gene TRBJ2-3; D gene ambiguous. The germline V gene encodes CDR1 SGHRS and CDR2 YFSETQ. V shed 0 bases and J shed 10 bases, with 9 bases lying between them. This CDR3 has 12 residues. CDR3 DNA sequence: TGCGCCAGCAGCTTGGAGGGCGTCGCGCAGTATTTT. It yields the protein CASSLEGVAQYF.

In its sample, this clonotype was seen many times. The rearrangement joins TRBV6-2 or TRBV6-3 to TRBJ1-2; D remains ambiguous. CDR3 length equals 13 residues. Germline lookup yields CDR1 MNHEY and CDR2 SVGEGT. V was pared by 2 bases and J by 4 bases, with 8 bases between. The CDR3 bases are TGTGCCAGCAGTTACACCGGACCCTATGGCTACACCTTC. Its protein product is CASSYTGPYGYTF.

This clonotype has a handful of counts. CDR3 residues: CSAIEGLAGQDTQYF. DNA for the CDR3: TGCAGTGCCATTGAAGGACTAGCGGGGCAAGATACGCAGTATTTT. The chain uses TRBV20-1 and TRBJ2-3, with 12 bases matching TRBD2. Germline V gives CDR1 DFQATT, CDR2 SNEGSKA (reference sequence). V trimming: 6 bases; J trimming: 5 bases; junction bases outside the gene matches: 9. There are 15 residues in the CDR3.

This clonotype has a count of ten or more. The chain couples TRBV5-1 to TRBJ2-6; D unresolved. The CDR3 contains 13 residues. The germline V gene has CDR1 SGHRS and CDR2 YFSETQ. The V and J ends lost 7 bases and 4 bases respectively, with 9 bases between them. The CDR3 spells CASARLGANVLTF. The CDR3 nucleotides are TGCGCCAGCGCCCGGTTGGGGGCCAACGTCCTGACTTTC. The full variable domain, with the rest looked up from reference TRBV5-1 and TRBJ2-6, is KAGVTQTPRYLIKTRGQQVTLSCSPISGHRSVSWYQQTPGQGLQFLFEYFSETQRNKGNFPGRFSGRQFSNSRSEMNVSTLELGDSALYLCASARLGANVLTFGAGSRLTVL.

This rearrangement joins TRBV12-5 to TRBJ2-3; the match to TRBD1 covers 7 bases. The CDR3 is 14 amino acids. The V and J ends lost 6 bases and 4 bases, in that order; junction bases with no gene match: 7. Germline lookup yields CDR1 LGHNT and CDR2 FRNRAP. The CDR3 region has the DNA TGTGCTAGTGGCACGACAGGGTTCCCAGATACGCAGTATTTT. It is translated as CASGTTGFPDTQYF.

This clonotype was detected many times. This chain joins TRBV7-9 and TRBJ2-3; D ambiguous. Trimming stripped 4 bases from V and 1 base from J, with 15 bases between. The V gene's germline CDR1 is SEHNR and CDR2 FQNEAQ (reference sequence). The length of the CDR3 is 16 residues. Written as DNA, the CDR3 is TGTGCCAGCAGCTCCGGACGCGCGTGGGGCACAGATACGCAGTATTTT. Translated, it gives CASSSGRAWGTDTQYF.

CDR3 nucleotide sequence: TGTGCCAGTAGTATTGGGACAGGAGGGTCCGGGGAGCTGTTTTTT. Protein product: CASSIGTGGSGELFF. The chain combines TRBV19 with TRBJ2-2; 8 bases map to TRBD1. CDR3 length: 15 residues. With V trimmed by 3 bases and J by 6 bases, 6 bases remained unmatched. Germline lookup yields CDR1 LNHDA and CDR2 SQIVND (reference sequence).

This clonotype has a count of ten or more. CDR3 residues: CASSLGTGGNGYTF. In DNA form, the CDR3 reads TGCGCCAGCAGCTTGGGAACCGGGGGCAATGGCTACACCTTC. The chain couples TRBV5-1 to TRBJ1-2; weak D call: TRBD1 (6 bases). The germline CDR1 and CDR2 sequences are SGHRS and YFSETQ. This CDR3 is 14 amino acids long. V lost 0 bases and J lost 6, with 12 bases in between.

This clonotype was recorded many times. The chain employs TRBV9 and TRBJ2-1; the D call may be TRBD1 or TRBD2 (6 bases each). The germline V gene has CDR1 SGDLS and CDR2 YYNGEE. The CDR3 is 15 residues long. Trimming cost V 0 bases and J 8 bases, with 15 bases left between them. The CDR3 region is CASSVGDSRGHEQFF. The CDR3 DNA reads TGTGCCAGCAGCGTAGGTGACAGTCGGGGGCATGAGCAGTTCTTC.

The chain carries TRBV10-1 and TRBJ1-2; TRBD1 matches 9 bases. In germline, CDR1 is WNHNN, CDR2 SYGVQD (reference sequence). The CDR3 length is 13 residues. Trimming cost V 9 bases and J 4 bases; bases outside gene matches: 6. The CDR3 DNA is TGCGCCAGTAGGACAGGGGTGGGCTATGGCTACACCTTC. This encodes CASRTGVGYGYTF.

In this sample, this clonotype turned up a few times. The CDR3 loop reads CASSFRRGGEKLFF. CDR3 DNA sequence: TGTGCCAGCAGCTTTCGGAGGGGAGGAGAAAAACTGTTTTTT. The chain employs TRBV7-9 and TRBJ1-4, with TRBD1 as a possible D gene (5 bases). Looked up from germline, CDR1 is SEHNR and CDR2 is FQNEAQ (reference sequence). The CDR3 is made up of 14 amino acids. Deletions cut 3 bases from V and 8 bases from J, with 13 bases between.

This clonotype was recorded many times. The chain employs TRBV18 and TRBJ2-1; D uncertain. V was trimmed by 3 bases and J by 4 bases, leaving 7 bases between them. The CDR3 contains 13 residues. CDR1 and CDR2 from the germline V gene are KGHSH and LQKENI. CDR3 sequence reads: CASSPAHYNEQFF. CDR3 sequence (DNA): TGTGCCAGCTCACCGGCACATTACAATGAGCAGTTCTTC.

This clonotype occurred many times. The gene calls are TRBV12-3 or TRBV12-4 and TRBJ2-5, with D perhaps matching TRBD1 or TRBD2 (5 bases each). Trimming left V 2 bases short and J 2 bases short, with 12 bases between. This CDR3 comprises 15 residues. CDR3: CASSLMRAGQETQYF. In nucleotides, the CDR3 is TGTGCCAGCAGTTTAATGAGGGCAGGGCAAGAGACCCAGTACTTC.

This clonotype was observed many times. The CDR3 DNA reads as TGCAGCGGTGACAGGTCCATGAACACTGAAGCTTTCTTT. It codes for CSGDRSMNTEAFF. V gene TRBV29-1 combines with J gene TRBJ1-1, with D perhaps matching TRBD1 (6 bases). The CDR3 contains 13 residues. Per germline, CDR1 SQVTM and CDR2 ANQGSEA. V was shortened by 7 bases and J by 0 bases, with 12 bases between the two germline ends.

This clonotype was seen many times. This sequence joins TRBV7-2 and TRBJ2-7, with 8 bases that match TRBD2. The CDR3 has 16 residues. Per germline, CDR1 SGHTA and CDR2 FQGNSA. Trimming at V came to 4 bases and at J to 0 bases, leaving 8 bases not matched to a gene. This chain's CDR3 is CASSSPGGESSYEQYF. DNA for the CDR3: TGTGCCAGCAGCTCCCCCGGGGGGGAAAGCTCCTACGAGCAGTACTTC.

This clonotype was observed at least ten times. This chain joins TRBV20-1 and TRBJ2-3, with TRBD1 matching 7 bases. The junction had 8 bases not matched to a gene; V was cut back by 0 bases and J by 5 bases. This CDR3 comprises 15 residues. Germline CDR1 DFQATT, CDR2 SNEGSKA (reference sequence). In nucleotides, the CDR3 is TGCAGTGCTAGAGATCGAACAGGGGTGGGAGATACGCAGTATTTT. This codes for CSARDRTGVGDTQYF.